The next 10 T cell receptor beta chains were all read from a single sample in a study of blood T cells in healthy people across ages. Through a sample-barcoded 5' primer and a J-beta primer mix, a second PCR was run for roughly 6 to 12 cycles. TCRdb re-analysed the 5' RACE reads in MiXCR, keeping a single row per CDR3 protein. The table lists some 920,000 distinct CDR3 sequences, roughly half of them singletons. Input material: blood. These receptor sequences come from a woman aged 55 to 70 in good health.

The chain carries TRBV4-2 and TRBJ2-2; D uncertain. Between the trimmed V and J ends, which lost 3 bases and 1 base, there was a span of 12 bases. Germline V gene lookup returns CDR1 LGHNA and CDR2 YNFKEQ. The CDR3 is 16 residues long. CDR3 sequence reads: CASSQSTSLNTGELFF. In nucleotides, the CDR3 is TGTGCCAGCAGCCAGTCCACCTCCTTGAACACCGGGGAGCTGTTTTTT.

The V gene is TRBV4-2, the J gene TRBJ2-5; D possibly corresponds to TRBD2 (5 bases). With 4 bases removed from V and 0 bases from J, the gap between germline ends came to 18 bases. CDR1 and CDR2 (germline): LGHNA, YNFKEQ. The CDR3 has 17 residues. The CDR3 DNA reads TGTGCCAGCAGCCTAGAACAACAAGCGGAAAACCAAGAGACCCAGTACTTC. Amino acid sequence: CASSLEQQAENQETQYF.

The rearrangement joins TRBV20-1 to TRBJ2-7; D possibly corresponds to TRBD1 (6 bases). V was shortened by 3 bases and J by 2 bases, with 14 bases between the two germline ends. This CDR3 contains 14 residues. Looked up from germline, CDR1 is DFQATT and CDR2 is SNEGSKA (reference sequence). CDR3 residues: CSASRDTRTYEQYF. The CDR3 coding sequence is TGCAGTGCTAGCCGGGACACCCGGACCTACGAGCAGTACTTC.

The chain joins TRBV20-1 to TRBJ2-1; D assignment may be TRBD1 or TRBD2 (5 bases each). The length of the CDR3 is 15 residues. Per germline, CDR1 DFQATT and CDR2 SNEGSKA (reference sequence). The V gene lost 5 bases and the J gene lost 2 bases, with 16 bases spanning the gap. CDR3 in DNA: TGCAGTGCTTCAATCGGGACCGCTCCCTACAATGAGCAGTTCTTC. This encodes CSASIGTAPYNEQFF.

This CDR3 is CASSEYGTSAYEQYF. The CDR3 region has the DNA TGTGCCAGCAGCGAATACGGGACTAGCGCCTACGAGCAGTACTTC. The chain uses TRBV11-2 and TRBJ2-7; 10 nucleotides align to TRBD2. With V trimmed by 5 bases and J by 2 bases, 6 bases remained unmatched. The CDR3 runs 15 residues. Germline-derived CDR1 and CDR2 are SGHAT and FQNNGV.

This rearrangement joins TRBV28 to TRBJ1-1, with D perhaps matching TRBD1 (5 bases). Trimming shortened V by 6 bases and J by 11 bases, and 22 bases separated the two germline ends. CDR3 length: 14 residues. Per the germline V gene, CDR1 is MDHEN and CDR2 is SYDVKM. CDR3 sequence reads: CASSTRGRDNLAFF. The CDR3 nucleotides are TGTGCCAGCAGCACACGGGGGAGGGATAATCTGGCTTTCTTT.

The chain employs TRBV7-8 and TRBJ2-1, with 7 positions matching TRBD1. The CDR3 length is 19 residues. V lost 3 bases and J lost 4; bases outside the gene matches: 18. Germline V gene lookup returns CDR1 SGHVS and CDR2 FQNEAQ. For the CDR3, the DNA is TGTGCCAGCAGCTTCCCCCGGGACAGAAGGGTCTCCGAATACAATGAGCAGTTCTTC. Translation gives CASSFPRDRRVSEYNEQFF.

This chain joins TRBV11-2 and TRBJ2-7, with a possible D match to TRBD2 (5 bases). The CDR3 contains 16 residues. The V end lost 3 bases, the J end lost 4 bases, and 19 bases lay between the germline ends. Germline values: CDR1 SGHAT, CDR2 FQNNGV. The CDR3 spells CASSFRSGETNYEQYF. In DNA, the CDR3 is TGTGCCAGCAGCTTCCGATCCGGGGAAACAAATTACGAGCAGTACTTC.

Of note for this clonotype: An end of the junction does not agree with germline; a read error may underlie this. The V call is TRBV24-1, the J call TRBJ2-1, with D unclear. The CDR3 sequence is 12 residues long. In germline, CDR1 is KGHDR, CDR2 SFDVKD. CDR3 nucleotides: TGTGCCACCAGTGATTGGCTCCAGGAGCAGTTCTTT. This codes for CATSDWLQEQFF.

The CDR3 coding sequence is TGTGCCAGCAGTTTCCGGGAGTCTTTCTACGAGCAGTACTTC. It translates to CASSFRESFYEQYF. This chain connects TRBV28 to TRBJ2-7, with D tentatively TRBD2 (6 bases). This CDR3 contains 14 residues. With 3 bases removed from V and 3 bases from J, the gap between germline ends came to 12 bases. Germline V gene lookup returns CDR1 MDHEN and CDR2 SYDVKM.